The 24 T cell receptor beta chains below were found in one sample sequenced in a study of CD8+CD57+ T cells in acquired aplastic anemia. Profiling that covered TCR beta VDJ and CDR3 relied on genomic DNA as its template. From the reads, TCRdb called clonotypes with MiXCR, one entry per CDR3 protein. The data contain about 170,000 distinct CDR3 sequences, around 60% of them singletons. Sequencing used sorted CD4+, CD8+, or CD8+CD57+ T cells (not recorded which) from PBMCs. The receptors come from a human donor in good health.

This clonotype has ten or more counts. The CDR3 reads CASSQRGLYGYTF. For the CDR3, the DNA is TGTGCCAGCAGCCAAAGAGGGTTGTATGGCTACACCTTC. The genes are TRBV14 and TRBJ1-2; D remains unclear. Trimming shortened V by 2 bases and J by 5 bases, and 9 bases separated the two germline ends. This CDR3 has 13 amino acids. From germline, CDR1 is SGHDN and CDR2 FVKESK.

The chain is built from TRBV14 and TRBJ2-3; D remains ambiguous. Trimming shortened V by 4 bases and J by 3 bases, and 5 bases separated the two germline ends. CDR3 size: 12 residues. From germline, CDR1 is SGHDN and CDR2 FVKESK. The CDR3 bases are TGTGCCAGCAGCCCTTGGACAGATACGCAGTATTTT. As protein: CASSPWTDTQYF.

This clonotype occurred a few times. The rearrangement uses TRBV20-1 and TRBJ2-5, with D possibly being TRBD1 or TRBD2 (5 bases each). Germline V gene sequence: CDR1 DFQATT, CDR2 SNEGSKA (reference sequence). V was trimmed by 4 bases and J by 6 bases, leaving 15 bases between them. The CDR3 covers 13 residues. CDR3 coding DNA: TGCAGTGCTACCCGGGACGGAACAAAGACCCAGTACTTC. Amino acids: CSATRDGTKTQYF.

The table lists this clonotype with a count of one. V gene TRBV12-3 or TRBV12-4 combines with J gene TRBJ2-3, with TRBD2 matching over 7 bases. This CDR3 is 14 amino acids long. The J segment lost 4 bases and the V segment lost 3 bases, leaving 4 bases of the junction unmatched. In DNA form, the CDR3 reads TGTGCCAGCAGTTTCGATGCGGGAGCAGATACGCAGTATTTT. Protein product: CASSFDAGADTQYF.

The V call is TRBV24-1, the J call TRBJ2-7; D is perhaps TRBD1 (6 bases). The CDR3 is made up of 13 amino acids. Trimming took 9 bases from V and 1 from J, leaving 12 bases between them. Looked up from germline, CDR1 is KGHDR and CDR2 is SFDVKD. CDR3 coding DNA: TGTGCCACCGAGGACAGTTTTTCCTACGAGCAGTACTTC. It encodes CATEDSFSYEQYF.

The V gene is TRBV24-1, the J gene TRBJ1-5; 8 bases are shared with TRBD1. V trimming: 3 bases; J trimming: 10 bases; junction bases outside the gene matches: 13. This CDR3 is 16 amino acids long. Germline V lookup: CDR1 KGHDR, CDR2 SFDVKD. The CDR3 DNA reads as TGTGCCACCAGTGATGCTAGACAGGGGTCCGGAGACCCCCAGCATTTT. Translated: CATSDARQGSGDPQHF.

This clonotype appeared many times. The gene calls are TRBV2 and TRBJ1-2, with TRBD1 matching over 9 bases. Losses at the gene ends were 1 base for V and 7 bases for J; bases not matched to a gene: 4. This CDR3 contains 14 residues. The V gene's germline CDR1 is SNHLY and CDR2 FYNNEI. The CDR3, as DNA: TGTGCCAGCAGTGAAGGAAGGGACAGGGCTGGCTACACCTTC. Its protein product is CASSEGRDRAGYTF.

V and J are TRBV2 and TRBJ1-5; a weak D match, TRBD1 (5 bases). Trimming shortened V by 6 bases and J by 5 bases, and 11 bases separated the two germline ends. The CDR3 consists of 13 residues. In germline, CDR1 is SNHLY, CDR2 FYNNEI. CDR3 protein: CASRWGWDQPQHF. The CDR3 DNA reads as TGTGCCAGCAGGTGGGGGTGGGATCAGCCCCAGCATTTT.

This chain uses TRBV29-1 with TRBJ1-2, with 7 positions matching TRBD1. CDR1 and CDR2 (germline): SQVTM, ANQGSEA. V shed 5 bases and J 4 bases; nucleotides not matched to a gene: 7. The CDR3 sequence is 13 residues long. The CDR3 DNA sequence: TGCAGCGTTTTAACAGGGGCGGGCTATGGCTACACCTTC. Amino acids: CSVLTGAGYGYTF.

The genes are TRBV2 and TRBJ2-7; possible D gene TRBD1, 6 bases. Trimming pared 7 bases from V and 4 bases from J, leaving 26 bases between. The CDR3 loop spans 17 amino acids. Germline values: CDR1 SNHLY, CDR2 FYNNEI. CDR3 amino acids: CASIPQNPVGGRYEQYF. In DNA form, the CDR3 reads TGTGCCAGCATACCTCAAAACCCGGTAGGGGGACGGTACGAGCAGTACTTC.

The V and J genes are TRBV25-1 and TRBJ2-1; 11 bases map to TRBD2. V lost 3 bases to trimming and J lost 6 bases; unmatched junction nucleotides: 4. The length of the CDR3 is 15 residues. Germline V gene data show CDR1 as MGHDK and CDR2 as SYGVNS. CDR3 in DNA: TGTGCCAGCAGTGACTATAGCGGGGGGGTCAATGAGCAGTTCTTC. It encodes CASSDYSGGVNEQFF.

The rearrangement uses TRBV9 and TRBJ1-5; 7 bases match TRBD1. Germline V lookup: CDR1 SGDLS, CDR2 YYNGEE. J was trimmed by 0 bases and V by 5 bases; bases with no gene match: 5. This CDR3 has 15 amino acids. DNA for the CDR3: TGTGCCAGCAGTCGGGACAGCTATAGCAATCAGCCCCAGCATTTT. Encoded protein: CASSRDSYSNQPQHF.

V gene TRBV24-1 combines with J gene TRBJ1-4; weak D call: TRBD1 (5 bases). The germline V gene encodes CDR1 KGHDR and CDR2 SFDVKD. The V gene lost 3 bases and the J gene lost 7 bases, with 17 bases spanning the gap. The CDR3 totals 16 residues. CDR3 loop: CATSDRGGRGGEKLFF. The DNA of the CDR3 is TGTGCCACCAGTGATCGGGGGGGAAGAGGAGGTGAAAAACTGTTTTTT.

A few counts support this clonotype. V usage is TRBV6-2 or TRBV6-3 and J usage is TRBJ1-1, with D tentatively TRBD1 (5 bases). V was pared by 0 bases and J by 8 bases, with 13 bases between. The CDR3 totals 14 residues. Germline CDR1 and CDR2: MNHEY and SVGEGT. This CDR3 is CASSYSAGRTEAFF. The CDR3 region has the DNA TGTGCCAGCAGTTACTCGGCAGGGCGGACCGAAGCTTTCTTT.

The J gene is TRBJ2-2, the V gene TRBV25-1; D assignment may be TRBD1 or TRBD2 (5 bases each). Trimming left V 4 bases short and J 0 bases short, with 9 bases between. The CDR3 extends over 15 amino acids. Germline V lookup: CDR1 MGHDK, CDR2 SYGVNS. CDR3: CASSVGTANTGELFF. As DNA, the CDR3 is TGTGCCAGCAGTGTTGGGACGGCGAACACCGGGGAGCTGTTTTTT.

The chain couples TRBV19 to TRBJ2-3; 11 bases fit TRBD2. V was pared by 3 bases and J by 1 base, with 0 bases of the junction left unmatched. Looked up from germline, CDR1 is LNHDA and CDR2 is SQIVND (reference sequence). The CDR3 is made up of 15 amino acids. The CDR3 DNA sequence: TGTGCCAGTAGTATGACTAGCGGGGGCACAGATACGCAGTATTTT. Translation: CASSMTSGGTDTQYF.

Ten or more counts support this clonotype. This chain links TRBV24-1 with TRBJ2-7, with a weak D call TRBD2 (5 bases). With 2 bases removed from V and 0 bases from J, the gap between germline ends came to 13 bases. CDR3 length: 16 residues. CDR1 is KGHDR, CDR2 SFDVKD, per germline. CDR3 protein: CATSDSTAGFSYEQYF. CDR3 DNA sequence: TGTGCCACCAGTGATTCGACCGCGGGTTTCTCCTACGAGCAGTACTTC.

This chain uses TRBV7-3 with TRBJ2-5, with 7 bases that match TRBD2. Germline CDR1 reads SGHTA; CDR2 reads FQGTGA. J lost 4 bases, V lost 0 bases, and 5 bases had no gene match. The CDR3 covers 15 residues. CDR3 coding DNA: TGTGCCAGCAGCTTAACCTCGGGGGGAGGAGAGACCCAGTACTTC. Translated: CASSLTSGGGETQYF. The full variable domain, its missing parts supplied by reference TRBV7-3 and TRBJ2-5, is GAGVSQTPSNKVTEKGKYVELRCDPISGHTALYWYRQSLGQGPEFLIYFQGTGAADDSGLPNDRFFAVRPEGSVSTLKIQRTERGDSAVYLCASSLTSGGGETQYFGPGTRLLVL.

This clonotype was picked up many times. J is TRBJ2-1 and V is TRBV5-6; either TRBD1 or TRBD2 may fit D (5 bases each). The CDR3 is 13 amino acids. CDR1 and CDR2 (germline): SGHDT, YYEEEE. V dropped 0 bases and J dropped 6 bases, with 7 bases sitting between them. In DNA form, the CDR3 reads TGTGCCAGCAGCTTGGGGGGGAGCAATGAGCAGTTCTTC. Translated: CASSLGGSNEQFF.

The chain combines TRBV7-6 with TRBJ2-7; 14 bases map to TRBD2. The CDR3 runs to 19 residues. Losses at the gene ends were 1 base for V and 7 bases for J; bases not matched to a gene: 15. Germline-derived CDR1 and CDR2 are SGHVS and FNYEAQ. CDR3 DNA sequence: TGTGCCAGCAGCTTAGTGTCCCTCCGACTAGCGGGGGGGAGCAAGGAGCAGTACTTC. The encoded protein is CASSLVSLRLAGGSKEQYF. Drawing the rest from reference TRBV7-6 and TRBJ2-7, the complete variable domain is GAGVSQSPRYKVTKRGQDVALRCDPISGHVSLYWYRQALGQGPEFLTYFNYEAQQDKSGLPNDRFSAERPEGSISTLTIQRTEQRDSAMYRCASSLVSLRLAGGSKEQYFGPGTRLTVT.

V and J are TRBV10-3 and TRBJ2-2; D gene uncertain. V gave up 1 base and J gave up 0 bases, with 6 bases separating them. Germline V gene data show CDR1 as ENHRY and CDR2 as SYGVKD. CDR3 length: 15 amino acids. This chain's CDR3 is CAISELGPNTGELFF. CDR3 DNA: TGTGCCATCAGTGAGTTAGGACCGAACACCGGGGAGCTGTTTTTT.

The chain joins TRBV6-5 to TRBJ1-1; D is perhaps TRBD1 (6 bases). Germline V CDR1 and CDR2: MNHEY, SVGAGI. The CDR3 extends over 15 amino acids. The V gene lost 5 bases and the J gene lost 2 bases, with 15 bases spanning the gap. The CDR3 is CASSTRAGENTEAFF. As DNA, the CDR3 is TGTGCCAGCAGTACTAGGGCAGGGGAAAACACTGAAGCTTTCTTT.

This clonotype was counted a single time. The rearrangement uses TRBV10-1 and TRBJ2-3; D not resolved. V lost 0 bases and J 6 bases, leaving 7 bases between the germline ends. Germline loops: CDR1 WNHNN, CDR2 SYGVQD (reference sequence). This CDR3 is 13 amino acids long. Here the CDR3 DNA reads TGCGCCAGCAGTGAGTCGAATCCTGATACGCAGTATTTT. Translated, it gives CASSESNPDTQYF.

This clonotype was seen a handful of times. The chain employs TRBV27 and TRBJ2-7; 7 bases map to TRBD1. The V gene's germline CDR1 is MNHEY and CDR2 SMNVEV (reference sequence). CDR3 size: 16 residues. The V and J ends lost 4 bases and 0 bases, in that order; junction bases with no gene match: 9. The CDR3: CASSSSPGGPSYEQYF. The CDR3 bases are TGTGCCAGCAGTTCCTCCCCAGGGGGTCCCTCCTACGAGCAGTACTTC.